Included here is one T cell receptor beta chain sequence, with context. This sample stems from a study of blood T cell repertoires in COVID-19. The protocol was immunoSEQ multiplex PCR, while the TCRdb copy is restricted to in-frame clones and leaves out a portion. The sample consists of hundreds of thousands of clones, approximately 83% of them appearing once. With V trimmed by 5 bases and J by 0 bases, 4 bases remained unmatched. Germline CDR1 LNHDA, CDR2 SQIVND (reference sequence). CDR3 size: 14 residues. The V call is TRBV19, the J call TRBJ2-7; 7 bases are shared with TRBD2. Sequencing input: PBMCs or T cells enriched from blood (not recorded which). The source of this sequence is a woman in her thirties or forties with acute COVID-19. The CDR3 spells CASSRLAVSYEQYF. The CDR3, as DNA: TGTGCCAGTAGTCGGCTAGCGGTCTCCTACGAGCAGTACTTC. Full variable domain (outside the CDR3, taken from reference TRBV19 and TRBJ2-7): DGGITQSPKYLFRKEGQNVTLSCEQNLNHDAMYWYRQDPGQGLRLIYYSQIVNDFQKGDIAEGYSVSREKKESFPLTVTSAQKNPTAFYLCASSRLAVSYEQYFGPGTRLTVT.